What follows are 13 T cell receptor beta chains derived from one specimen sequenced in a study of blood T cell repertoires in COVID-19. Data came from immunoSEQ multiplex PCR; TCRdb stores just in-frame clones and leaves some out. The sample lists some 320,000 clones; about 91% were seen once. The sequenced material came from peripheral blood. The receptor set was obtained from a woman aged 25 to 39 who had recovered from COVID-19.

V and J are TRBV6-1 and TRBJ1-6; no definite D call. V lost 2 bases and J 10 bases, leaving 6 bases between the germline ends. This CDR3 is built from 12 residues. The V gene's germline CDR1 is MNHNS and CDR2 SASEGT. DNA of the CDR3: TGTGCCAGCAGTGAAAGGAGCTCACCCCTCCACTTT. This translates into CASSERSSPLHF.

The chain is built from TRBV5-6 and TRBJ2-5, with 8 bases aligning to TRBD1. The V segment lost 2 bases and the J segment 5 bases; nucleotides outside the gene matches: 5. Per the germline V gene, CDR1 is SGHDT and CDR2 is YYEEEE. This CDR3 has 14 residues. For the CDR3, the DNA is TGTGCCAGCAGCTTCTCAGGGGGCTTGGAGACCCAGTACTTC. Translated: CASSFSGGLETQYF.

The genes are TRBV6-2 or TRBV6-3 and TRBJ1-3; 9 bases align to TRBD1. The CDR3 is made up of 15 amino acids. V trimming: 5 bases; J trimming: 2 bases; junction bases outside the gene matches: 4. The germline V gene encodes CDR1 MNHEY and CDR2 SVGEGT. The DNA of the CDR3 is TGTGCCAGCAGTAAGGACAGGGGAACTGGAAACACCATATATTTT. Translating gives CASSKDRGTGNTIYF.

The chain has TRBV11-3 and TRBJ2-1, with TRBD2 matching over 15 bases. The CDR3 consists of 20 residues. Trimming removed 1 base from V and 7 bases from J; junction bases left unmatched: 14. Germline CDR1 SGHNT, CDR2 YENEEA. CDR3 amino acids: CASSLGRIGLAGGPGNEQFF. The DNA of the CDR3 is TGTGCCAGCAGCTTAGGCCGAATCGGACTAGCGGGGGGGCCAGGAAATGAGCAGTTCTTC. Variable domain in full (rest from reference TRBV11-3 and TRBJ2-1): EAGVVQSPRYKIIEKKQPVAFWCNPISGHNTLYWYLQNLGQGPELLIRYENEEAVDDSQLPKDRFSAERLKGVDSTLKIQPAELGDSAVYLCASSLGRIGLAGGPGNEQFFGPGTRLTVL.

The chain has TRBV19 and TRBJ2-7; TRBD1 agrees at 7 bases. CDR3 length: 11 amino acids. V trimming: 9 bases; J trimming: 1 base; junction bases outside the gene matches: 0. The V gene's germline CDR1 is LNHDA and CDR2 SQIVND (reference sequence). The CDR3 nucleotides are TGTGCCAGCAGGGGGTCCTACGAGCAGTACTTC. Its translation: CASRGSYEQYF.

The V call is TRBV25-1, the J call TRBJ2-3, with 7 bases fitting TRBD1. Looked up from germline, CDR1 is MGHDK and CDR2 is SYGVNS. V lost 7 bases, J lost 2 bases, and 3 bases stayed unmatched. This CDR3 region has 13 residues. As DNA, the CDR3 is TGTGCCAGCATAGGACAGGTCACAGATACGCAGTATTTT. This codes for CASIGQVTDTQYF.

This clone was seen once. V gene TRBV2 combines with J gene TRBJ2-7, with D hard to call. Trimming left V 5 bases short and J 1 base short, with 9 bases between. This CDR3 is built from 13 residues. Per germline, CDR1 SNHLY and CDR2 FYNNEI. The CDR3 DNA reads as TGTGCCAGCAGTCCCCCCGCGTCCTACGAGCAGTACTTC. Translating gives CASSPPASYEQYF.

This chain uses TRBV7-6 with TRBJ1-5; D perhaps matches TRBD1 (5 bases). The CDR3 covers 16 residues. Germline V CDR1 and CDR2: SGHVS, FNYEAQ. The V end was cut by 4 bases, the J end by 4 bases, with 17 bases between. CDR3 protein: CASSSIPLGGNQPQHF. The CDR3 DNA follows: TGTGCCAGCAGCTCGATCCCCCTCGGGGGGAATCAGCCCCAGCATTTT.

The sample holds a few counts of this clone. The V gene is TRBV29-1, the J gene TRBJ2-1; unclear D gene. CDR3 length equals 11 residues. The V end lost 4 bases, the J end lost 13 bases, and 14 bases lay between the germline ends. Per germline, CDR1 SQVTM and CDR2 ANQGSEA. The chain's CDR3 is CSVVDWQIQFF. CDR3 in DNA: TGCAGCGTTGTCGATTGGCAGATTCAGTTCTTC.

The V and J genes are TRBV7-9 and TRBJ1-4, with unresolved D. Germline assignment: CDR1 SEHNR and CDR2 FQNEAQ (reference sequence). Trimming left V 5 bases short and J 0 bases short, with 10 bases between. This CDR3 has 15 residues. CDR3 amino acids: CASSPLETTNEKLFF. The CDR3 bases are TGTGCCAGCAGCCCCTTGGAGACAACTAATGAAAAACTGTTTTTT.

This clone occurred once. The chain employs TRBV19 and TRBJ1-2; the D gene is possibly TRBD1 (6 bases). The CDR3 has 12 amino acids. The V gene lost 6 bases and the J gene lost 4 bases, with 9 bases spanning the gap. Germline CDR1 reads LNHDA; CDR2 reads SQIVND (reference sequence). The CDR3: CASRDSTYGYTF. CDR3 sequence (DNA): TGTGCCAGTAGGGACAGCACCTATGGCTACACCTTC. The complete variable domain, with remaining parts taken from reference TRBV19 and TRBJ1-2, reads DGGITQSPKYLFRKEGQNVTLSCEQNLNHDAMYWYRQDPGQGLRLIYYSQIVNDFQKGDIAEGYSVSREKKESFPLTVTSAQKNPTAFYLCASRDSTYGYTFGSGTRLTVV.

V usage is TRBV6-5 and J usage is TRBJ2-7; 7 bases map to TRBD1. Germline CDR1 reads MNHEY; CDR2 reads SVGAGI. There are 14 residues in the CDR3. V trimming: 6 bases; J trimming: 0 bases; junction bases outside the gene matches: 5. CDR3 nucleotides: TGTGCCAGCAGGGTCCGGGACAGCTCCTACGAGCAGTACTTC. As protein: CASRVRDSSYEQYF.

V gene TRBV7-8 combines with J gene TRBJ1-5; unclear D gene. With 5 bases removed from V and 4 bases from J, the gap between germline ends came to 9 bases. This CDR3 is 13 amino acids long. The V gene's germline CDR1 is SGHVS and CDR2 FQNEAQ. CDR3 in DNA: TGTGCCAGCAGCGTTACGGGAAATCAGCCCCAGCATTTT. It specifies CASSVTGNQPQHF. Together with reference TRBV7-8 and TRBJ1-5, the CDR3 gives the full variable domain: GAGVSQSPRYKVAKRGQDVALRCDPISGHVSLFWYQQALGQGPEFLTYFQNEAQLDKSGLPSDRFFAERPEGSVSTLKIQRTQQEDSAVYLCASSVTGNQPQHFGDGTRLSIL.